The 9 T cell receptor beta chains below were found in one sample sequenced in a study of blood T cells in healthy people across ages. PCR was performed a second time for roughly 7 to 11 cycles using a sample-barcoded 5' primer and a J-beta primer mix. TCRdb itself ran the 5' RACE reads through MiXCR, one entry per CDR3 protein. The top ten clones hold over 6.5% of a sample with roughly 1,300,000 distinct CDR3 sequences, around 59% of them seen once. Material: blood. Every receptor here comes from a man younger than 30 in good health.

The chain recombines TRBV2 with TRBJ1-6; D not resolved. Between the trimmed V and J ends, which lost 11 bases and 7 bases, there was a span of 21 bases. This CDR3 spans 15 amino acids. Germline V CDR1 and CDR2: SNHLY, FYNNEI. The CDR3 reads CAASNDLGGNSPLHF. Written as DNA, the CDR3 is TGTGCCGCAAGTAACGACTTGGGAGGGAATTCACCCCTCCACTTT.

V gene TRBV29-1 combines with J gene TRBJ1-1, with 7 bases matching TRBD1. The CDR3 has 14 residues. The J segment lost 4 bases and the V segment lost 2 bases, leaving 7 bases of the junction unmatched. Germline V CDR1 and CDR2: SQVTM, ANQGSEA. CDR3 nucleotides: TGCAGCGTTGAATGCGACAGGGTGGGCACTGAAGCTTTCTTT. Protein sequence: CSVECDRVGTEAFF.

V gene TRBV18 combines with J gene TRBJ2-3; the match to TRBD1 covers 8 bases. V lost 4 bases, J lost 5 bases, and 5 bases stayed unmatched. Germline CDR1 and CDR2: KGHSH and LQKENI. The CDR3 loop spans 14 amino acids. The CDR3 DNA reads TGTGCCAGCTCACAACGGACAGGGCGAGATACGCAGTATTTT. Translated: CASSQRTGRDTQYF.

This CDR3 is CASSLGTGPGNSPLHF. DNA of the CDR3: TGTGCCAGCAGTTTGGGGACAGGCCCTGGCAATTCACCCCTCCACTTT. The chain joins TRBV27 to TRBJ1-6; 8 positions agree with TRBD1. V gave up 3 bases and J gave up 7 bases; unmatched junction bases: 8. This CDR3 has 16 residues. Germline lookup yields CDR1 MNHEY and CDR2 SMNVEV (reference sequence).

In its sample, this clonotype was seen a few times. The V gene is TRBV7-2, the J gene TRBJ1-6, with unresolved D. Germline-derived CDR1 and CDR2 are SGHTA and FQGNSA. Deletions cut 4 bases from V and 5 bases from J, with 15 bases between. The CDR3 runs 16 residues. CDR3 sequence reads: CASSSPSRANNSPLHF. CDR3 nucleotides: TGTGCCAGCAGCTCCCCTTCCCGGGCCAATAATTCACCCCTCCACTTT.

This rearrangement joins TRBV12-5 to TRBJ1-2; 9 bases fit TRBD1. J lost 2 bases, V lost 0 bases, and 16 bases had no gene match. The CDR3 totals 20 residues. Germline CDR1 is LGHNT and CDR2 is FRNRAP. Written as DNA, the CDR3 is TGTGCTAGTGGTTTGGTTGCTCTTCCGACAGGGGGGTATATGAACTATGGCTACACCTTC. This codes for CASGLVALPTGGYMNYGYTF. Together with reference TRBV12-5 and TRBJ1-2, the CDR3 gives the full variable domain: DARVTQTPRHKVTEMGQEVTMRCQPILGHNTVFWYRQTMMQGLELLAYFRNRAPLDDSGMPKDRFSAEMPDATLATLKIQPSEPRDSAVYFCASGLVALPTGGYMNYGYTFGSGTRLTVV.

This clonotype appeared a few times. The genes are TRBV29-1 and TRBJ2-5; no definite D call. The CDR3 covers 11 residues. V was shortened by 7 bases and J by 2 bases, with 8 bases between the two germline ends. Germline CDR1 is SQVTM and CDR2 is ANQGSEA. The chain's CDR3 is CSAKPQETQYF. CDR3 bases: TGCAGCGCAAAACCTCAAGAGACCCAGTACTTC.

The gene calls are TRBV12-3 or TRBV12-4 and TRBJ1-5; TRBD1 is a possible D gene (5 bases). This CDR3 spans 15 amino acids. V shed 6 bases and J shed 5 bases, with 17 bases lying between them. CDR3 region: CASSPRNGGDQPQHF. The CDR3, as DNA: TGTGCCAGCAGCCCTCGCAACGGGGGTGATCAGCCCCAGCATTTT.

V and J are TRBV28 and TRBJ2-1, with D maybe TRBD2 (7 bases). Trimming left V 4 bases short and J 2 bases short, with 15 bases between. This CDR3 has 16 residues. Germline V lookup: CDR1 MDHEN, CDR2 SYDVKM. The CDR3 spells CASSSSGGPPYNEQFF. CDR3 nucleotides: TGTGCCAGCAGTTCCTCCGGGGGGCCTCCCTACAATGAGCAGTTCTTC.